These 9 T cell receptor beta chains were sequenced from one sample in a study of blood T cell repertoires in COVID-19. The repertoire was sequenced with immunoSEQ multiplex PCR; TCRdb's copy has only in-frame clones and lacks some. The table has about 110,000 clones, more than 80% seen once. Source material: peripheral blood. The receptors here all came from a middle-aged woman with acute or convalescent COVID-19.

The gene calls are TRBV6-5 and TRBJ2-3, with 9 bases identical to TRBD2. The trim removed 8 bases at V and 5 bases at J, leaving 8 bases unmatched. The CDR3 spans 14 residues. The germline gives CDR1 MNHEY, CDR2 SVGAGI. The CDR3 DNA sequence: TGTGCCAGCGCAAGCGGGGGGTCCAAAGATACGCAGTATTTT. Residues: CASASGGSKDTQYF.

The V gene is TRBV2, the J gene TRBJ2-2; tentatively, D is TRBD2 (6 bases). Germline V gene data show CDR1 as SNHLY and CDR2 as FYNNEI. Trimming removed 6 bases from V and 2 bases from J, with 19 bases in between. This CDR3 is built from 17 residues. CDR3 in amino acids: CASSRGTGDSNTGELFF. CDR3 nucleotides: TGTGCCAGCAGCCGGGGGACGGGAGATTCAAACACCGGGGAGCTGTTTTTT.

The J gene is TRBJ1-6, the V gene TRBV2, with D perhaps TRBD1 (5 bases). V lost 3 bases to trimming and J lost 9 bases, with 18 bases between them. This CDR3 region has 16 residues. Germline V gene lookup returns CDR1 SNHLY and CDR2 FYNNEI. CDR3 sequence: CASSDSAGSYGSPLHF. CDR3 in DNA: TGTGCCAGCAGTGACTCGGCAGGGTCGTACGGTTCACCCCTCCACTTT.

This rearrangement joins TRBV5-1 to TRBJ2-2; 7 bases align to TRBD2. Germline trimming cut 0 bases from V and 3 bases from J; bases unmatched to any gene: 2. The CDR3 extends over 15 amino acids. The V gene's germline CDR1 is SGHRS and CDR2 YFSETQ. CDR3 amino acids: CASSLASGYTGELFF. The CDR3 DNA sequence: TGCGCCAGCAGCTTGGCTAGCGGATACACCGGGGAGCTGTTTTTT.

The chain couples TRBV6-5 to TRBJ1-2, with D possibly TRBD1 on 5 matching bases. This CDR3 has 12 residues. The V end was cut by 6 bases, the J end by 5 bases, with 10 bases between. Germline CDR1 and CDR2: MNHEY and SVGAGI. CDR3 loop: CASSSPGYGYTF. CDR3 DNA sequence: TGTGCCAGCAGCAGCCCAGGGTATGGCTACACCTTC.

V and J are TRBV12-3 or TRBV12-4 and TRBJ1-1, with 11 bases aligning to TRBD1. V lost 4 bases and J lost 12; bases outside the gene matches: 7. The CDR3 runs to 13 residues. The CDR3, as DNA: TGTGCCAGCAGTTGGGGACAGGGGGATGCATCTTTCTTT. It yields the protein CASSWGQGDASFF.

This clone was picked up one time. The chain combines TRBV5-1 with TRBJ1-1, with 7 bases fitting TRBD1. Unmatched junction bases numbered 4, after V lost 4 bases and J lost 1 base. Germline CDR1 SGHRS, CDR2 YFSETQ. The CDR3 contains 14 residues. CDR3 bases: TGCGCCAGCAGCGTGACAGGGAGGAACACTGAAGCTTTCTTT. Amino acids: CASSVTGRNTEAFF.

The rearrangement uses TRBV6-5 and TRBJ2-2; a possible D gene is TRBD2 (6 bases). Germline lookup yields CDR1 MNHEY and CDR2 SVGAGI. This CDR3 region has 12 residues. V lost 2 bases to trimming and J lost 10 bases, with 8 bases between them. The chain's CDR3 is CASSYGEEELFF. In DNA, the CDR3 is TGTGCCAGCAGTTACGGGGAGGAGGAGCTGTTTTTT.

The sample holds a few counts of this clone. J is TRBJ1-2 and V is TRBV5-4; a possible D gene is TRBD1 (5 bases). The CDR3 has 13 amino acids. Trimming cost V 0 bases and J 8 bases, with 11 bases left between them. Germline V gene data show CDR1 as SGHNT and CDR2 as YYREEE (reference sequence). The chain's CDR3 is CASSLVGVGGYTF. The CDR3, as DNA: TGTGCCAGCAGCTTGGTAGGGGTCGGGGGCTACACCTTC.